The next 21 T cell receptor beta chains were all read from a single sample in a study of radiation and T cells in renal cell carcinoma. Produced via immunoSEQ multiplex PCR; TCRdb's table is partial and in-frame only. This table holds 95,000 to 150,000 clones, roughly 80% found once. The time point was: baseline pretreatment blood. Treatment specified: 15 Gy SBRT to primary tumor, nephrectomy 4 weeks later. The source was blood, collected from a patient whose treatment included radiotherapy and nephrectomy. Every receptor here comes from a woman aged 60-75 years with renal cell carcinoma.

The V call is TRBV20-1, the J call TRBJ2-3, with unresolved D. The CDR3 consists of 11 residues. Trimming shortened V by 6 bases and J by 4 bases, and 8 bases separated the two germline ends. Germline CDR1 reads DFQATT; CDR2 reads SNEGSKA (reference sequence). This CDR3 reads CSASDADTQYF. CDR3 coding DNA: TGCAGTGCCTCCGACGCAGATACGCAGTATTTT.

The J gene is TRBJ1-5, the V gene TRBV19; D perhaps matches TRBD1 (5 bases). Trimming cost V 0 bases and J 0 bases, with 15 bases left between them. CDR1 and CDR2 (germline): LNHDA, SQIVND (reference sequence). The CDR3 has 18 residues. For the CDR3, the DNA is TGTGCCAGTAGTATAGACCTCGGGGGGGATAGTAGCAATCAGCCCCAGCATTTT. Its protein is CASSIDLGGDSSNQPQHF.

V is TRBV28 and J is TRBJ2-5, with 10 bases lining up with TRBD1. V trimming: 5 bases; J trimming: 3 bases; junction bases outside the gene matches: 6. Germline lookup yields CDR1 MDHEN and CDR2 SYDVKM. The CDR3 contains 15 residues. The CDR3 loop reads CASSLTGGLKETQYF. In nucleotides, the CDR3 is TGTGCCAGCAGTCTGACAGGGGGCTTGAAAGAGACCCAGTACTTC.

This clone appeared a few times. This sequence joins TRBV10-3 and TRBJ1-1; D is uncertain. The CDR3 has 14 residues. CDR1 ENHRY and CDR2 SYGVKD come from the germline V gene. Trimming took 10 bases from V and 0 from J, leaving 15 bases between them. CDR3 residues: CATGGGSLNTEAFF. The CDR3 nucleotides read TGTGCCACTGGAGGAGGGAGTTTGAACACTGAAGCTTTCTTT.

The chain recombines TRBV27 with TRBJ1-1, with D perhaps TRBD1 (5 bases). The CDR3 length is 16 residues. V was pared by 3 bases and J by 1 base, with 15 bases between. Germline V gene data show CDR1 as MNHEY and CDR2 as SMNVEV (reference sequence). The CDR3 here is CASSFNRGGTNTEAFF. CDR3 DNA: TGTGCCAGCAGTTTCAATCGGGGGGGAACGAACACTGAAGCTTTCTTT.

The chain employs TRBV5-1 and TRBJ1-1; 9 bases match TRBD1. The trim removed 4 bases at V and 4 bases at J, leaving 8 bases unmatched. There are 15 residues in the CDR3. Germline CDR1 reads SGHRS; CDR2 reads YFSETQ. CDR3 amino acids: CASSLGTGRSTEAFF. DNA of the CDR3: TGCGCCAGCAGCCTCGGGACAGGGCGGAGCACTGAAGCTTTCTTT.

This clone was seen just once. The V and J genes are TRBV6-1 and TRBJ1-2; the D gene is possibly TRBD1 (5 bases). Per the germline V gene, CDR1 is MNHNS and CDR2 is SASEGT. V was pared by 2 bases and J by 8 bases, with 18 bases between. CDR3 size: 15 residues. CDR3 nucleotides: TGTGCCAGCAGTGAATCTGGTCGGGACCTCGGGGGCTACACCTTC. It specifies CASSESGRDLGGYTF.

The J gene is TRBJ2-7, the V gene TRBV27, with D perhaps matching TRBD2 (5 bases). Germline V CDR1 and CDR2: MNHEY, SMNVEV (reference sequence). The V end lost 9 bases, the J end lost 0 bases, and 12 bases lay between the germline ends. This CDR3 is built from 13 residues. CDR3 nucleotide sequence: TGTGCCAGTACGGACGGGATCTCCTACGAGCAGTACTTC. Its protein is CASTDGISYEQYF.

V and J are TRBV6-5 and TRBJ2-7; no firm D call. The CDR3 consists of 16 residues. CDR1 and CDR2 (germline): MNHEY, SVGAGI. Trimming stripped 0 bases from V and 2 bases from J, with 14 bases between. In DNA form, the CDR3 reads TGTGCCAGCAGTTACTCTATTCCCGGCAGGCCCTACGAGCAGTACTTC. This codes for CASSYSIPGRPYEQYF.

The chain links TRBV4-1 to TRBJ2-3; TRBD2 aligns across 9 bases. The ends lost 4 bases at V and 2 bases at J; junction bases unmatched: 4. Germline loops: CDR1 MGHRA, CDR2 YSYEKL. The CDR3 is 15 amino acids. CDR3 loop: CASSRVAGDTDTQYF. The CDR3 DNA follows: TGCGCCAGCAGCCGAGTAGCGGGGGACACAGATACGCAGTATTTT.

V usage is TRBV7-2 and J usage is TRBJ1-1, with D perhaps matching TRBD1 (5 bases). Germline loops: CDR1 SGHTA, CDR2 FQGNSA. V was cut by 4 bases and J by 1 base, with 13 bases left in between. This CDR3 contains 15 residues. CDR3 sequence: CASSSSAGQNTEAFF. CDR3 DNA: TGTGCCAGCAGCTCAAGCGCAGGGCAGAACACTGAAGCTTTCTTT.

A single count supports this clone. This chain joins TRBV6-6 and TRBJ1-5, with D possibly being TRBD1 (5 bases). This CDR3 region has 14 residues. V lost 7 bases, J lost 3 bases, and 13 bases lay in between. CDR1 is MNHNY and CDR2 is SVGAGI in the germline V gene (reference sequence). CDR3 region: CASKRPGNNQPQHF. CDR3 coding DNA: TGTGCCAGCAAAAGGCCAGGGAACAATCAGCCCCAGCATTTT.

The V call is TRBV5-1, the J call TRBJ2-3; 11 nucleotides match TRBD2. The length of the CDR3 is 14 residues. J lost 5 bases, V lost 7 bases, and 6 bases had no gene match. The V gene's germline CDR1 is SGHRS and CDR2 YFSETQ. The CDR3 reads CASQRLAGLDTQYF. DNA of the CDR3: TGCGCCAGCCAGAGACTAGCGGGGTTAGATACGCAGTATTTT.

The V gene is TRBV14, the J gene TRBJ1-1; TRBD1 is a possible D gene (6 bases). Germline values: CDR1 SGHDN, CDR2 FVKESK. Trimming shortened V by 6 bases and J by 2 bases, and 13 bases separated the two germline ends. The CDR3 totals 14 residues. The CDR3 loop reads CASSYGGGNTEAFF. The CDR3, as DNA: TGTGCCAGCAGTTATGGAGGGGGAAACACTGAAGCTTTCTTT.

This clone was counted once. The V gene is TRBV7-2, the J gene TRBJ2-1; D perhaps matches TRBD1 (5 bases). Germline CDR1 and CDR2: SGHTA and FQGNSA. V gave up 5 bases and J gave up 3 bases, with 14 bases separating them. CDR3 length equals 15 residues. CDR3 sequence reads: CASSPRQSRYNEQFF. The CDR3 nucleotides read TGTGCCAGCAGCCCCCGACAGTCCCGCTACAATGAGCAGTTCTTC.

The V gene is TRBV18, the J gene TRBJ1-1; no clear D gene. The CDR3 is 13 amino acids. Trimming shortened V by 3 bases and J by 0 bases, and 5 bases separated the two germline ends. The V gene's germline CDR1 is KGHSH and CDR2 LQKENI. CDR3 sequence reads: CASSPAVNTEAFF. In DNA form, the CDR3 reads TGTGCCAGCTCACCGGCTGTGAACACTGAAGCTTTCTTT.

The chain combines TRBV19 with TRBJ1-1; weak D call: TRBD1 (6 bases). The length of the CDR3 is 13 residues. Germline-derived CDR1 and CDR2 are LNHDA and SQIVND (reference sequence). The V and J ends lost 6 bases and 1 base respectively, with 9 bases between them. The chain's CDR3 is CASSQQGNTEAFF. CDR3 DNA: TGTGCCAGTAGCCAACAGGGGAACACTGAAGCTTTCTTT.

The chain combines TRBV2 with TRBJ2-2; D is unclear. The CDR3 is 14 residues long. Germline CDR1 and CDR2: SNHLY and FYNNEI. Trimming took off 8 bases at V and 5 bases at J, with 15 bases between the two ends. The CDR3 loop is CASYHNGPTGELFF. DNA for the CDR3: TGTGCCAGCTACCATAATGGACCTACCGGGGAGCTGTTTTTT.

The V gene is TRBV28, the J gene TRBJ2-7, with 8 bases identical to TRBD2. Germline V gives CDR1 MDHEN, CDR2 SYDVKM. Trimming removed 2 bases from V and 12 bases from J; junction bases left unmatched: 6. There are 12 residues in the CDR3. The CDR3 DNA reads TGTGCCAGCAGTTTACCTAGCGGGCCTTGGTACTTC. It codes for CASSLPSGPWYF.

This clone was detected only a few times. V and J are TRBV5-5 and TRBJ1-2; the D is unclear. Looked up from germline, CDR1 is SGHKS and CDR2 is YYEKEE (reference sequence). Trimming took off 6 bases at V and 7 bases at J, with 16 bases between the two ends. The CDR3 contains 13 residues. The CDR3 here is CASTDVLSRGYTF. The DNA of the CDR3 is TGTGCCAGCACCGATGTGTTGAGTCGTGGCTACACCTTC.

V is TRBV6-5 and J is TRBJ1-1, with no clear D. Trimming cost V 4 bases and J 8 bases, with 8 bases left between them. The CDR3 is 11 amino acids. CDR1 is MNHEY and CDR2 is SVGAGI in the germline V gene. CDR3 protein: CASSSFREAFF. CDR3 in DNA: TGTGCCAGCAGTTCCTTCAGGGAAGCTTTCTTT.